This TCR beta chain was recorded in a study of CD8+ T cells in alopecia areata. Study information: Treatment comprised oral tofacitinib, 5 to 10 mg twice daily, in treated patients. Whole-study findings and limits: It was lesional scalp, especially alopecia totalis/universalis, that showed higher clonality than normal scalp.

RNA, once extracted, was reverse transcribed into cDNA for use as the sequencing template. Measured with immunoSEQ multiplex PCR; TCRdb has only the in-frame clones, and not every one. Seen here are around 160,000 clones, about 90% observed once, and the top ten hold roughly 16%. This clone was recorded once. Its antigen is unknown. Peripheral blood samples and lesional scalp punch biopsies were obtained from alopecia areata patients. The CDR3 is 12 residues long. Between the trimmed V and J ends, which lost 4 bases and 5 bases, there was a span of 8 bases. Per germline, CDR1 LNHDA and CDR2 SQIVND (reference sequence).

This clonotype originated in a human donor with alopecia areata. V and J are TRBV19 and TRBJ1-1, with D unresolved. The source was CD8+ T cells sorted from blood, collected at week 0. The CDR3, as DNA: TGTGCCAGTAGTACCGCGGGGACTGAAGCTTTCTTT. Protein product: CASSTAGTEAFF.